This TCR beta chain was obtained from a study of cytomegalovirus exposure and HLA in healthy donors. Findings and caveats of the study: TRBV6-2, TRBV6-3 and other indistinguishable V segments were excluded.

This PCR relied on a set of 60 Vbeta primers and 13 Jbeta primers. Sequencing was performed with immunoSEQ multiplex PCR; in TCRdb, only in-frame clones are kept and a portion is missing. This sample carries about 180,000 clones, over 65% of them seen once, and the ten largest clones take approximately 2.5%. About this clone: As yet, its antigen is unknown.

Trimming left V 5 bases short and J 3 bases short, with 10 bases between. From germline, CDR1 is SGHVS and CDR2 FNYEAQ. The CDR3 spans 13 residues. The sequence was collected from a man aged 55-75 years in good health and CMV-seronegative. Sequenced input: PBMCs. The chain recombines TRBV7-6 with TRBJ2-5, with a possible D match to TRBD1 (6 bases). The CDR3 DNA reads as TGTGCCAGCAGCCCAGGACAGAAAGAGACCCAGTACTTC. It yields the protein CASSPGQKETQYF. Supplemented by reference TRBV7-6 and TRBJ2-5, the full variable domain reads GAGVSQSPRYKVTKRGQDVALRCDPISGHVSLYWYRQALGQGPEFLTYFNYEAQQDKSGLPNDRFSAERPEGSISTLTIQRTEQRDSAMYRCASSPGQKETQYFGPGTRLLVL.